The sample holds a few counts of the clone carrying this TCR beta chain. Template switching added a universal primer site, and cDNA bore unique molecular identifiers. TCRdb re-called the 5' RACE reads with MiXCR, one entry per CDR3 protein. The sample holds about 200,000 distinct CDR3 sequences, under 8.5% seen once. The data originate from a study of identical twins. CDR3 length equals 18 residues. CDR1 and CDR2 from the germline V gene are LNHNV and YYDKDF (reference sequence). Trimming shortened V by 0 bases and J by 0 bases, and 12 bases separated the two germline ends. Separately, the same data were catalogued under a study of T cells expressing NK-cell markers. That paper adds: Of the CD8+ T cells in roughly 6 donors, roughly 1.0-7.5% belonged to dominant NKG2C+ clonotypes.

Sample: CD8+ T cells sorted from blood. This TCR was recovered from a young woman in good health. The J gene is TRBJ1-6, the V gene TRBV15, with D unresolved. In DNA, the CDR3 is TGTGCCACCAGCAGAGATCTGGCAGGAAGCTCCTATAATTCACCCCTCCACTTT. It encodes CATSRDLAGSSYNSPLHF. The full variable domain, completed using reference TRBV15 and TRBJ1-6, is DAMVIQNPRYQVTQFGKPVTLSCSQTLNHNVMYWYQQKSSQAPKLLFHYYDKDFNNEADTPDNFQSRRPNTSFCFLDIRSPGLGDTAMYLCATSRDLAGSSYNSPLHFGNGTRLTVT.